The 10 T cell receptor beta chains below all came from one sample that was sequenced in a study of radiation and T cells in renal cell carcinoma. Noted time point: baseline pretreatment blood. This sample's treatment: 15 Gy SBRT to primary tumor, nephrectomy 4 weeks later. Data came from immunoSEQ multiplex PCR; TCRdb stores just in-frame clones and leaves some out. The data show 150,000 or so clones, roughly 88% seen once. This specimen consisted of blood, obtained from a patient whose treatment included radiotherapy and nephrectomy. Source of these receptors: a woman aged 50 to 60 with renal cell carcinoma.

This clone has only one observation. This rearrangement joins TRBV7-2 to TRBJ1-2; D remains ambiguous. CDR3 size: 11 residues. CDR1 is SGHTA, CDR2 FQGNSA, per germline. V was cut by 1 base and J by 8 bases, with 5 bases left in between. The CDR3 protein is CASSLVGGYTF. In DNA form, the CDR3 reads TGTGCCAGCAGCTTAGTCGGGGGCTACACCTTC. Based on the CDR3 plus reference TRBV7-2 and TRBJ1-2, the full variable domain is GAGVSQSPSNKVTEKGKDVELRCDPISGHTALYWYRQSLGQGLEFLIYFQGNSAPDKSGLPSDRFSAERTGGSVSTLTIQRTQQEDSAVYLCASSLVGGYTFGSGTRLTVV.

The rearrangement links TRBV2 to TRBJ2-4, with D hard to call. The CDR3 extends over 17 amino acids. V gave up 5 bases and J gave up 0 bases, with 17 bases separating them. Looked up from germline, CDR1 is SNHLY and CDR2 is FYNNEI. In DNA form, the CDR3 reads TGTGCCAGCAGTCCCATAGTCGGTGGCATAGCCAAAAACATTCAGTACTTC. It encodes CASSPIVGGIAKNIQYF. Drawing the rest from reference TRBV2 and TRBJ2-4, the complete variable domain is EPEVTQTPSHQVTQMGQEVILRCVPISNHLYFYWYRQILGQKVEFLVSFYNNEISEKSEIFDDQFSVERPDGSNFTLKIRSTKLEDSAMYFCASSPIVGGIAKNIQYFGAGTRLSVL.

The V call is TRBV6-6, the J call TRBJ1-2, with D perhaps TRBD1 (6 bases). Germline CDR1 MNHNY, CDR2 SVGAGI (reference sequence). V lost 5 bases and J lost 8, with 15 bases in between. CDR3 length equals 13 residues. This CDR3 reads CASSPDRSGGYTF. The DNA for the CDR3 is TGTGCCAGCAGTCCGGACAGATCTGGCGGCTACACCTTC.

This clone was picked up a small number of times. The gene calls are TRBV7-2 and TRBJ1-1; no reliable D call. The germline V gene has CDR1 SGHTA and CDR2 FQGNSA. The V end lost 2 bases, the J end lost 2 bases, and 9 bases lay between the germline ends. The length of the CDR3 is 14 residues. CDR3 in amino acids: CASSLLPRNTEAFF. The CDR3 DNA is TGTGCCAGCAGCTTATTGCCGAGAAACACTGAAGCTTTCTTT. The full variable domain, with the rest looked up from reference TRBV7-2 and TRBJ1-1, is GAGVSQSPSNKVTEKGKDVELRCDPISGHTALYWYRQSLGQGLEFLIYFQGNSAPDKSGLPSDRFSAERTGGSVSTLTIQRTQQEDSAVYLCASSLLPRNTEAFFGQGTRLTVV.

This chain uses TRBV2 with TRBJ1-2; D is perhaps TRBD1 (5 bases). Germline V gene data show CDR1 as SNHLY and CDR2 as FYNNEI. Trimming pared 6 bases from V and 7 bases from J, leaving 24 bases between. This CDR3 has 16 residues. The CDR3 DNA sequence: TGTGCCAGCAGCCTCATGGCTGACAGTTCGGTTGGTGGCTACACCTTC. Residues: CASSLMADSSVGGYTF.

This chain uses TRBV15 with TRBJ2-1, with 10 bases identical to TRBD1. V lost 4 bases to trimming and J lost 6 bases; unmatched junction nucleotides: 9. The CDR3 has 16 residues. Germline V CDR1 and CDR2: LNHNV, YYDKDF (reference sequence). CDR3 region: CATSKTPGQGSNEQFF. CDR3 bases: TGTGCCACCAGCAAAACACCGGGACAGGGGAGCAATGAGCAGTTCTTC.

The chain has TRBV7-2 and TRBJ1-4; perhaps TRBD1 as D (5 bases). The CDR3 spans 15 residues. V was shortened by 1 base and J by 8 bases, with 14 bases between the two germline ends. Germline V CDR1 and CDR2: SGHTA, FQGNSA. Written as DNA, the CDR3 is TGTGCCAGCAGCTTAGGGGGGAGGGAAGAAGAAAAACTGTTTTTT. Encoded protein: CASSLGGREEEKLFF.

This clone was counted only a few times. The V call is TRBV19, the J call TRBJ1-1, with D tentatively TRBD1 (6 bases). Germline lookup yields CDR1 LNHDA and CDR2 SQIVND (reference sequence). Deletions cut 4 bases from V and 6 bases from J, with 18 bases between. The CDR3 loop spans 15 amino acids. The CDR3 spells CASSSWGRGNPEAFF. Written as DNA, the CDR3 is TGTGCCAGTAGTAGCTGGGGCAGGGGAAACCCTGAAGCTTTCTTT.

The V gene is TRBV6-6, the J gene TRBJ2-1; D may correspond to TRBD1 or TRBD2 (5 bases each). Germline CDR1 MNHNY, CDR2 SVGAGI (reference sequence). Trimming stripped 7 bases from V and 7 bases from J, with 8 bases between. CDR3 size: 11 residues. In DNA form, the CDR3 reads TGTGCCAGCACCGAGGGGAATGAGCAGTTCTTC. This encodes CASTEGNEQFF.

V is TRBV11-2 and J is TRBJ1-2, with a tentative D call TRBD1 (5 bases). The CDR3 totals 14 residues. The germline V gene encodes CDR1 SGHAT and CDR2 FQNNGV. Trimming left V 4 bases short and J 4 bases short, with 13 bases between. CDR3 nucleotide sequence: TGTGCCAGCAGCTGGGGGACTGGGGTCTATGGCTACACCTTC. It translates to CASSWGTGVYGYTF.